This TCR beta chain is drawn from a study of Graves' ophthalmopathy and Graves' hyperthyroidism. Investigators amplified TCR beta CDR3 regions from RNA transcripts. HTBI primers served in a first-round RT-PCR, which a second-round multiplex PCR followed. TCRdb processed the multiplex PCR reads anew with MiXCR; each CDR3 protein has one entry. The sample records approximately 1.2 million distinct CDR3 sequences, about 38% being singletons. This clonotype showed up many times. V lost 0 bases to trimming and J lost 0 bases, with 15 bases between them. Germline V gene data show CDR1 as MGHRA and CDR2 as YSYEKL. CDR3 length: 17 residues.

The sequenced sample consisted of peripheral blood or thyroid tissue (not recorded which). The clonotype was recovered from an adult man with Graves' hyperthyroidism. The V call is TRBV4-1, the J call TRBJ2-7; D gene uncertain. The CDR3 DNA sequence: TGCGCCAGCAGCCAAGAAAGGCAGAGCTCTTCCTCCTACGAGCAGTACTTC. The encoded protein is CASSQERQSSSSYEQYF.